A selection of T cell receptor beta chains follows, all from one sample in a study of naive and memory T cell subsets. TCRdb redid the calling of the UMI-ligation and nested PCR reads with MiXCR, one entry per CDR3 protein. Among 30,000 to 35,000 distinct CDR3 sequences, about 6.9% were seen once, and the ten largest hold 3% to 3.5%. Sequences were derived from skin, sampled from a tuberculin skin test site. The receptors stem from an adult in good health. CDR3s include the opening cysteine and the closing phenylalanine or tryptophan. D genes are given only for firm matches. Rows give clone size only sometimes, using once, few, many, or a class for an expanded clone.

d_gene	v_gene	j_gene	abundance	CDR3aa	CDR3nt
.	TRBV6-5	TRBJ2-5	.	CASSLGGSTHPQYF	TGTGCCAGCAGTCTCGGGGGCTCAACCCACCCCCAGTACTTC
TRBD1	TRBV6-1	TRBJ2-7	.	CASSEVGQGNEQYF	TGTGCCAGCAGTGAAGTGGGACAGGGGAACGAGCAGTACTTC
.	TRBV7-9	TRBJ2-3	.	CASSLTISDTQYF	TGTGCCAGCAGCTTAACAATTTCAGATACGCAGTATTTT
TRBD2	TRBV12-3/TRBV12-4	TRBJ2-7	many	CASSSQTGGSYEQYF	TGTGCCAGCAGTTCACAGACGGGGGGCTCCTACGAGCAGTACTTC
TRBD2	TRBV20-1	TRBJ2-3	many	CSARDPGGIGDTQYF	TGCAGTGCTAGAGATCCGGGAGGGATCGGAGATACGCAGTATTTT
.	TRBV6-2/TRBV6-3	TRBJ1-5	many	CASSYPPSMSQPQHF	TGTGCCAGCAGTTACCCTCCTTCGATGAGTCAGCCCCAGCATTTT
TRBD1	TRBV29-1	TRBJ1-2	.	CSVRTGGPDGYTF	TGCAGCGTTAGAACAGGGGGCCCAGATGGCTACACCTTC
.	TRBV7-9	TRBJ1-1	many	CASSPPRAGAIEAFF	TGTGCCAGCAGCCCTCCCAGAGCGGGGGCGATTGAAGCTTTCTTT
.	TRBV4-1	TRBJ1-6	.	CASSQEARGQNSPLHF	TGCGCCAGCAGCCAAGAGGCCCGGGGGCAGAATTCACCCCTCCACTTT
TRBD2	TRBV6-2/TRBV6-3	TRBJ2-5	many	CASSLIGGGRNQETQYF	TGTGCCAGCAGTTTGATCGGGGGGGGACGGAACCAAGAGACCCAGTACTTC
.	TRBV2	TRBJ2-7	.	CASLPDKPSSYEQYF	TGTGCCAGCTTGCCAGACAAGCCGAGCTCCTACGAGCAGTACTTC
TRBD1	TRBV18	TRBJ2-7	many	CASSPSRGLNEQYF	TGTGCCAGCTCACCCAGCAGGGGGCTTAACGAGCAGTACTTC
.	TRBV4-1	TRBJ1-4	few	CASSHGGRPLELFF	TGCGCCAGCAGCCACGGCGGGCGACCCCTCGAACTGTTTTTT
.	TRBV10-3	TRBJ2-7	few	CAISRSDYEQYF	TGTGCCATCAGCCGGTCCGACTACGAGCAGTACTTC
.	TRBV18	TRBJ1-1	many	CASSRPEGHMNTEAFF	TGTGCCAGCTCAAGACCTGAGGGGCATATGAACACTGAAGCTTTCTTT
.	TRBV3-1	TRBJ2-5	many	CASSQEWVQETQYF	TGTGCCAGCAGCCAAGAGTGGGTCCAAGAGACCCAGTACTTC
TRBD2	TRBV6-9	TRBJ2-3	many	CASSYSSTSGGRSTDTQYF	TGTGCCAGCAGTTATTCGTCGACTAGCGGGGGCCGGAGCACAGATACGCAGTATTTT
TRBD2	TRBV11-2	TRBJ2-3	many	CASSLFSSGAGTDTQYF	TGTGCCAGCAGCTTATTTTCCAGCGGGGCCGGCACAGATACGCAGTATTTT
.	TRBV11-2	TRBJ2-1	many	CASSLVHISGYNEQFF	TGTGCCAGCAGCTTAGTTCACATTTCCGGCTACAATGAGCAGTTCTTC
.	TRBV24-1	TRBJ2-7	many	CAVGRIYEQYF	TGTGCCGTCGGGCGGATCTACGAGCAGTACTTC
.	TRBV6-1	TRBJ1-5	few	CASRKEQGLPQHF	TGTGCCAGCAGGAAGGAACAGGGACTGCCCCAGCATTTT
.	TRBV7-8	TRBJ1-2	few	CASSLKGGGYGDTF	TGTGCCAGCAGCTTAAAAGGAGGGGGGTATGGCGACACCTTC
TRBD1	TRBV12-5	TRBJ2-1	many	CASGQGVQGVVPFYNEQFF	TGTGCTAGTGGCCAAGGGGTACAGGGGGTCGTCCCTTTCTACAATGAGCAGTTCTTC
.	TRBV5-4	TRBJ2-7	many	CASSPYQGTYEQYF	TGTGCCAGCAGCCCTTATCAGGGGACCTACGAGCAGTACTTC
.	TRBV11-3	TRBJ1-1	many	CASSERRGTEAFF	TGTGCCAGCAGCGAGAGGAGGGGCACTGAAGCTTTCTTT
TRBD1	TRBV14	TRBJ2-3	many	CASSQRQGAGDTQYF	TGTGCCAGCAGCCAGAGACAGGGGGCTGGAGATACGCAGTATTTT
.	TRBV11-2	TRBJ2-5	many	CASSLPLGTQYF	TGTGCCAGCAGCCTCCCACTAGGGACCCAGTACTTC
.	TRBV4-1	TRBJ2-3	many	CASSQELQDTQYF	TGCGCCAGCAGCCAAGAACTTCAAGATACGCAGTATTTT
TRBD1	TRBV12-3/TRBV12-4	TRBJ2-2	many	CASSPPDRGLIGELFF	TGTGCCAGCAGTCCCCCGGACAGGGGGCTGATCGGGGAGCTGTTTTTT
.	TRBV9	TRBJ2-3	.	CASSDGNTDTQYF	TGTGCCAGCAGCGATGGGAACACAGATACGCAGTATTTT
.	TRBV20-1	TRBJ1-6	many	CSARGGGGPGRNNSPLHF	TGCAGTGCTAGAGGTGGTGGGGGACCCGGACGCAATAATTCACCCCTCCACTTT
.	TRBV7-3	TRBJ2-1	.	CASSLGGYNEQLF	TGTGCCAGCAGCTTAGGCGGCTACAATGAGCAGCTCTTC
TRBD1	TRBV20-1	TRBJ2-1	many	CSARDVGQGAHNEQFF	TGCAGTGCTAGAGATGTGGGACAGGGGGCGCACAATGAGCAGTTCTTC
.	TRBV7-6	TRBJ1-6	.	CASSWDQQRNSPLHF	TGTGCCAGCAGCTGGGATCAACAGAGAAATTCACCCCTCCACTTT
TRBD1	TRBV7-8	TRBJ1-5	.	CASSPGTGINPQHF	TGTGCCAGCAGCCCCGGGACAGGGATTAACCCCCAGCATTTT
.	TRBV7-2	TRBJ1-6	.	CASSLGPVSNSPLHF	TGTGCCAGCAGCTTAGGGCCAGTCTCTAATTCACCCCTCCACTTT
.	TRBV20-1	TRBJ2-2	many	CRRFFFAEPGTGELFF	TGCAGACGCTTCTTTTTCGCGGAGCCGGGCACCGGGGAGCTGTTTTTT
.	TRBV12-3/TRBV12-4	TRBJ2-6	many	CASKPSGANVLTF	TGTGCCAGCAAGCCTTCTGGGGCCAACGTCCTGACTTTC
.	TRBV29-1	TRBJ2-7	many	CSVLPRGSYEQYF	TGCAGCGTTCTTCCGAGGGGATCCTACGAGCAGTACTTC
.	TRBV7-2	TRBJ2-5	many	CASSFPRHF	TGTGCCAGCAGCTTCCCACGCCACTTC
TRBD1	TRBV20-1	TRBJ2-2	many	CSARKGQGPQPKIDGGELFF	TGCAGTGCTAGGAAAGGACAGGGGCCGCAACCTAAAATTGATGGCGGGGAGCTGTTTTTT
TRBD1	TRBV5-1	TRBJ1-3	many	CASRRGTGARSGNTIYF	TGCGCCAGCAGGAGAGGGACAGGGGCTCGCTCTGGAAACACCATATATTTT
.	TRBV7-9	TRBJ1-2	many	CASSFDRSGYGYTF	TGTGCCAGCAGCTTCGACAGGTCAGGCTATGGCTACACCTTC
TRBD1	TRBV29-1	TRBJ1-1	many	CSGGQGRAEAFF	TGCAGCGGAGGACAGGGTAGGGCTGAAGCTTTCTTT
TRBD1	TRBV11-3	TRBJ2-3	many	CASSYGTGSDTQYF	TGTGCCAGCAGCTATGGGACAGGCTCAGATACGCAGTATTTT
.	TRBV20-1	TRBJ2-3	.	CSARRADTQYF	TGCAGTGCCAGACGGGCAGATACGCAGTATTTT
TRBD2	TRBV11-2	TRBJ2-1	.	CASSSELGLAGGKSNEQFF	TGTGCCAGCAGCTCGGAACTCGGACTAGCGGGGGGGAAATCCAATGAGCAGTTCTTC